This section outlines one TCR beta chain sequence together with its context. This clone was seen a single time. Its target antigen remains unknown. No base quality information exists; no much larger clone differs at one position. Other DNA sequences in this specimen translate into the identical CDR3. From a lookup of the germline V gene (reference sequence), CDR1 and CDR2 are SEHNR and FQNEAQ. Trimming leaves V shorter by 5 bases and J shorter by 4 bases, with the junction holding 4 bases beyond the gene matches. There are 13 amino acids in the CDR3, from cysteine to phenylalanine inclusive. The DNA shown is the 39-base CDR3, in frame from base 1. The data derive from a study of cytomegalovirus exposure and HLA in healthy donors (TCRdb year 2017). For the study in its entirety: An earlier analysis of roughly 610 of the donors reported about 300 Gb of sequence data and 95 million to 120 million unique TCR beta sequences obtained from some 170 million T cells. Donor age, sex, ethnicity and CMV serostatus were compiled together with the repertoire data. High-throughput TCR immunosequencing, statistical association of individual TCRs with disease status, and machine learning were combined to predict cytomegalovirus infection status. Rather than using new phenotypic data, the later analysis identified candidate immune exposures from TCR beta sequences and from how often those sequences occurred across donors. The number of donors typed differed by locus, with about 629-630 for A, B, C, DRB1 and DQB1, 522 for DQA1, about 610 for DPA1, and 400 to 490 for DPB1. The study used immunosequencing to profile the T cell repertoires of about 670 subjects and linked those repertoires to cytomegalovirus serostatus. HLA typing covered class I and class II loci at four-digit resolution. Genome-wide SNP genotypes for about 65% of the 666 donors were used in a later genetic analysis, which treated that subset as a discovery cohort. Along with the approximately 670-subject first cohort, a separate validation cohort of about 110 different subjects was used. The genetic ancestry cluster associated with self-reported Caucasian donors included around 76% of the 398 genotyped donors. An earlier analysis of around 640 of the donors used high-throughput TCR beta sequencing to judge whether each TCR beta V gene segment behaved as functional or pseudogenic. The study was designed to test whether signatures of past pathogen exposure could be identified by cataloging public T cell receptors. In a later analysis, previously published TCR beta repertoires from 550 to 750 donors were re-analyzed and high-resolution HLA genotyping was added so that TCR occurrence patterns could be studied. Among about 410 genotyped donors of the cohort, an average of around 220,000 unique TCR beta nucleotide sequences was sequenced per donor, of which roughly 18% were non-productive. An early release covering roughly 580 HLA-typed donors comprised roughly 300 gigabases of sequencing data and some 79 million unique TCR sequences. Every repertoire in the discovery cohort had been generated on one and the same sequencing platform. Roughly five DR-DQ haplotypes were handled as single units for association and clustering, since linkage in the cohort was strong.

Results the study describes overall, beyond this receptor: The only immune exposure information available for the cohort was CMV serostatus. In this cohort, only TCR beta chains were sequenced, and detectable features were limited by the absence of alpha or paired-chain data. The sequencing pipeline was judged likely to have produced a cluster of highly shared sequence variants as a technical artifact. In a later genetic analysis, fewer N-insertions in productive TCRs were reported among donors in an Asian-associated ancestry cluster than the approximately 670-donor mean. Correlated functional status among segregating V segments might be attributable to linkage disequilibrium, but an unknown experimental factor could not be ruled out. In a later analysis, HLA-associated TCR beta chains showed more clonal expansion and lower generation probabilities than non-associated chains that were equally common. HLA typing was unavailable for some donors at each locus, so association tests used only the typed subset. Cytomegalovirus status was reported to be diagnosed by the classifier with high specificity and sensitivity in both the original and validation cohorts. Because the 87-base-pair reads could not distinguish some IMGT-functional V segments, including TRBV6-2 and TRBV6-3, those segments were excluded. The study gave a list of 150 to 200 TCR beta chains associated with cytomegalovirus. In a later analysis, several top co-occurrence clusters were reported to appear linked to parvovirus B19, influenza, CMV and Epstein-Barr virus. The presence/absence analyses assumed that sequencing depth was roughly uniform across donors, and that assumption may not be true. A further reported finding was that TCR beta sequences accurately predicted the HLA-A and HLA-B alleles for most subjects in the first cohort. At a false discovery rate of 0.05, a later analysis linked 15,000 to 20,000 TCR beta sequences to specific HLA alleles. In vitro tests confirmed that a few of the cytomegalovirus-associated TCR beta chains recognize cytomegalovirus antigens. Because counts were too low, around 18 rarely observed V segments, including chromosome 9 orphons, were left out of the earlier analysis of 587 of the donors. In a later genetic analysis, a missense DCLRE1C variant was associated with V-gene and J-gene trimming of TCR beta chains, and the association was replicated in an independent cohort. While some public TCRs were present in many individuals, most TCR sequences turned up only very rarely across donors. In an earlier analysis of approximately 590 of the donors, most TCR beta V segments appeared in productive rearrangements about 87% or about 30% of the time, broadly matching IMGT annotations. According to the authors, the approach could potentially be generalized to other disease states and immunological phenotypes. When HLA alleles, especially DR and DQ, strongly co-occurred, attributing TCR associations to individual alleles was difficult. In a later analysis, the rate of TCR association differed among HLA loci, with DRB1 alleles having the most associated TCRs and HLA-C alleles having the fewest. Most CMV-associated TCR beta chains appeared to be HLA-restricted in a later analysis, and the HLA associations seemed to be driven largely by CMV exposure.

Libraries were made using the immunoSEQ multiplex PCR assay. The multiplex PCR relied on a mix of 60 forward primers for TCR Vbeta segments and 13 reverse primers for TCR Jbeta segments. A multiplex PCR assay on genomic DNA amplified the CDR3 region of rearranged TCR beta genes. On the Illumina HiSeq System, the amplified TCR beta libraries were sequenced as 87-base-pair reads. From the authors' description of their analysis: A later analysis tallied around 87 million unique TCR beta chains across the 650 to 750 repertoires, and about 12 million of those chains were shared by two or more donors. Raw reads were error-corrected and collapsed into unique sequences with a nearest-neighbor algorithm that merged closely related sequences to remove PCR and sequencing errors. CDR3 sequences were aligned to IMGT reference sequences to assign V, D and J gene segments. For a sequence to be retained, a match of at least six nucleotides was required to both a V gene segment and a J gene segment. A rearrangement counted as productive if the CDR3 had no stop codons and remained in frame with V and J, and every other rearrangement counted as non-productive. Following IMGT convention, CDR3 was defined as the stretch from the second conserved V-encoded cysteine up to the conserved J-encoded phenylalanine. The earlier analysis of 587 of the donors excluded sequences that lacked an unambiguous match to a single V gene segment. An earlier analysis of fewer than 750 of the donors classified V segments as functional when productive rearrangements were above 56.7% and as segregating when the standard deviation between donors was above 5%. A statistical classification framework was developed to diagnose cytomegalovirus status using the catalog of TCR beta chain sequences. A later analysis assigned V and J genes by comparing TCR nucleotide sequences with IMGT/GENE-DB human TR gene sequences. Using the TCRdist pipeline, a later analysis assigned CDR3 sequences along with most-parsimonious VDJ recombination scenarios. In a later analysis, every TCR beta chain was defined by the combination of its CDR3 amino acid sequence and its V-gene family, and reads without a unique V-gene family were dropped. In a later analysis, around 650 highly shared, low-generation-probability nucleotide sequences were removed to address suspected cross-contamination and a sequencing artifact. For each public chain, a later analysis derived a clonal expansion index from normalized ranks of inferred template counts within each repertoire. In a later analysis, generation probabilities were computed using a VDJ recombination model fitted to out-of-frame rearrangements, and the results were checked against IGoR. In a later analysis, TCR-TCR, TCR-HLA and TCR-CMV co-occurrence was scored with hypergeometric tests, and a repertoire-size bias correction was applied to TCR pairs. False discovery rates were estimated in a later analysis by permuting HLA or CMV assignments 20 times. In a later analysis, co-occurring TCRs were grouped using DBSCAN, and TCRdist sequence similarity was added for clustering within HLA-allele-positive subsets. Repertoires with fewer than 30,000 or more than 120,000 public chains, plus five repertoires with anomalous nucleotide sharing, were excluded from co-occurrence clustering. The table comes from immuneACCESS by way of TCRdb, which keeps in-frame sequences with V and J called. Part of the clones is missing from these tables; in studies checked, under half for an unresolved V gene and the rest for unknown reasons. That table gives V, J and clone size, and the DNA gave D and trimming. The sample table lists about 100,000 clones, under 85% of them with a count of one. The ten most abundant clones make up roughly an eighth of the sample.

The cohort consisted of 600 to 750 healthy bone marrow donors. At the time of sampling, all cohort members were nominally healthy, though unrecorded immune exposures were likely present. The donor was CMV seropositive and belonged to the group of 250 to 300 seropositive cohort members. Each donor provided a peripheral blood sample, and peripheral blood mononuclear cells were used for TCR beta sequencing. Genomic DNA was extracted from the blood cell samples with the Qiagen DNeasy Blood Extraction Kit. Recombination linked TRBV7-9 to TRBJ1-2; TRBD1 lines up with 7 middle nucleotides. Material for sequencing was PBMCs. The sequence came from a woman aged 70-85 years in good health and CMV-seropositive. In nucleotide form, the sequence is TGTGCCAGCAGCCCGGGACAGCGCTATGGCTACACCTTC. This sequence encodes CASSPGQRYGYTF.